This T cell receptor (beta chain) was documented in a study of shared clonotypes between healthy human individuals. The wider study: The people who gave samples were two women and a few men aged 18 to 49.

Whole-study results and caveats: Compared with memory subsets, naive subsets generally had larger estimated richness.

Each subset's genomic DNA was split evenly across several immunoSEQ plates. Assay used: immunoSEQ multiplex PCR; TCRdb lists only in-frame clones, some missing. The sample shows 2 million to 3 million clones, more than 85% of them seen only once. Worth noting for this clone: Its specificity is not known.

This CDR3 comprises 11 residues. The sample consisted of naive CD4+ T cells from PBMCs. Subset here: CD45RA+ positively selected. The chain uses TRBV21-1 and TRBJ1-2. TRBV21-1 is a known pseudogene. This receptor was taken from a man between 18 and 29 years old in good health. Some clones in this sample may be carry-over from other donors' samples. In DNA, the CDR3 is TGTGCCGTGGGGGGCGGATATGGCTACACCTTC. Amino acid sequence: CAVGGGYGYTF.